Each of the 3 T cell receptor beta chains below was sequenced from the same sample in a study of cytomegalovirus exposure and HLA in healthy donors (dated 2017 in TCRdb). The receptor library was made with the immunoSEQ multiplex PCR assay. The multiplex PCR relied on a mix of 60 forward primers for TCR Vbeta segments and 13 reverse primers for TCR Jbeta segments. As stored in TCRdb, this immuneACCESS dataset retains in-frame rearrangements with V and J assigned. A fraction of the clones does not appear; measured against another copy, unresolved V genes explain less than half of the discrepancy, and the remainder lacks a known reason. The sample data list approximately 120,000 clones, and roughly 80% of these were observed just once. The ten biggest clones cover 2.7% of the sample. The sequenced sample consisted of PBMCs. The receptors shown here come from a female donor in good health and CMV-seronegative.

The CDR3 DNA follows: TGTGCCAGCAGCGCCCGGGGGGCTAGATGGAGCTCCTACGAGCAGTACTTC. This sequence encodes CASSARGARWSSYEQYF. The chain uses TRBV7-2 and TRBJ2-7; possibly TRBD2 for D (7 bases). Between the trimmed V and J ends, which lost 5 bases and 0 bases, there was a span of 20 bases. The germline V gene has CDR1 SGHTA and CDR2 FQGNSA. The CDR3 runs to 17 residues.

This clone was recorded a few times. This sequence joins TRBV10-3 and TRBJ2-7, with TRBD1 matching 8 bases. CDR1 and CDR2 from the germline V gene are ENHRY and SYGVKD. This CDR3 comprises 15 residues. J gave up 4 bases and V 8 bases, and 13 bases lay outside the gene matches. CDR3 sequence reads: CAISPGAGGGYEQYF. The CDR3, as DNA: TGTGCCATCTCACCCGGTGCAGGGGGCGGGTACGAGCAGTACTTC.

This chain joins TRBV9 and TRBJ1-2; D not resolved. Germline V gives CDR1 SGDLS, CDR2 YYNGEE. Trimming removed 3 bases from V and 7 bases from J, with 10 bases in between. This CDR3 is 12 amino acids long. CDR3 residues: CASSDKVAGYTF. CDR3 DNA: TGTGCCAGCAGCGATAAGGTAGCTGGCTACACCTTC.